Given below is one T cell receptor beta chain in context. There are a few counts of this clone. Its antigen is not yet known. Per-base qualities were not stored, and no clone one base away is much larger. The cohort was made up of roughly 670 healthy bone marrow donors. At the time of sampling, all cohort members were nominally healthy, though unrecorded immune exposures were likely present. The donor tested CMV seropositive and was one of the 289 seropositive cohort members. A peripheral blood sample was collected from each donor, and TCR beta sequencing was performed on peripheral blood mononuclear cells. The Qiagen DNeasy Blood Extraction Kit was used to extract genomic DNA from the blood cell samples. From its cysteine to its phenylalanine, the CDR3 spans 15 amino acids. The retained sequence is limited to the CDR3, 45 bases, with the frame set at the first base. Trimming takes 4 bases from V and 9 bases from J, and the germline ends sit 19 bases apart. CDR1 and CDR2, per the germline V gene, are SGHTA and FQGNSA.

Receptors were amplified or captured by the immunoSEQ multiplex PCR assay. For the multiplex PCR, a mixture combining 60 forward primers for TCR Vbeta segments and 13 reverse primers for TCR Jbeta segments was used. Amplification of the CDR3 region of rearranged TCR beta genes was performed with a multiplex PCR assay on genomic DNA. The Illumina HiSeq System was used to sequence the amplified TCR beta libraries as 87-base-pair reads. The paper's processing steps were these. A later analysis tallied 80 million to 95 million unique TCR beta chains across the 666 repertoires, and about 10 million of those chains were shared by two or more donors. Raw reads were error-corrected and collapsed into unique sequences by a nearest-neighbor algorithm in which closely related sequences were merged to remove PCR and sequencing errors. To assign V, D and J gene segments, CDR3 sequences were aligned to IMGT reference sequences. For a sequence to be retained, a match of at least six nucleotides to both a V gene segment and a J gene segment was required. A rearrangement counted as productive if the CDR3 had no stop codons and remained in frame with V and J, and every other rearrangement counted as non-productive. Following IMGT convention, CDR3 was defined as the stretch from the second conserved V-encoded cysteine up to the conserved J-encoded phenylalanine. The earlier analysis of about 610 of the donors excluded sequences that lacked an unambiguous match to a single V gene segment. An earlier analysis of 550 to 650 of the donors classified V segments as functional when productive rearrangements were above 56.7% and as segregating when the standard deviation between donors was above 5%. A statistical classification framework was developed to diagnose cytomegalovirus status using the catalog of TCR beta chain sequences. A later analysis assigned V and J genes by comparing TCR nucleotide sequences with IMGT/GENE-DB human TR gene sequences. The TCRdist pipeline was used in a later analysis to assign CDR3 sequences and most-parsimonious VDJ recombination scenarios. In a later analysis, every TCR beta chain was defined by the combination of its CDR3 amino acid sequence and its V-gene family, and reads without a unique V-gene family were dropped. In a later analysis, approximately 640 highly shared, low-generation-probability nucleotide sequences were removed to address suspected cross-contamination and a sequencing artifact. In a later analysis, a clonal expansion index for each public chain was calculated from normalized within-repertoire ranks of inferred template counts. In a later analysis, generation probabilities were computed using a VDJ recombination model fitted to out-of-frame rearrangements, and the results were checked against IGoR. Hypergeometric tests were used in a later analysis to score TCR-TCR, TCR-HLA and TCR-CMV co-occurrence, with a repertoire-size bias correction applied to the TCR pairs. A later analysis estimated false discovery rates by permuting HLA or CMV assignments 20 times. In a later analysis, co-occurring TCRs were grouped using DBSCAN, and TCRdist sequence similarity was added for clustering within HLA-allele-positive subsets. Repertoires with fewer than 30,000 or more than 120,000 public chains were left out of co-occurrence clustering, as were five repertoires with anomalous nucleotide sharing. This is the immuneACCESS table as TCRdb keeps it, with only in-frame sequences that have V and J called. A part of the clones is gone; compared with another copy, unresolved V genes explain less than half, and the rest is unexplained. V, J and clone size reflect that table, while D and trimming were determined from the DNA. The sample table lists some 150,000 clones, roughly four fifths of them with a count of one. The ten largest account for around 11% of the sample.

The sample comes from a study of cytomegalovirus exposure and HLA in healthy donors (dated by TCRdb to about 2017). About the investigation overall: An earlier analysis of about 560 of the donors reported over 250 Gb of sequence data and around 110 million unique TCR beta sequences obtained from about 170 million T cells. In a later analysis, previously published TCR beta repertoires from fewer than 750 donors were re-analyzed and high-resolution HLA genotyping was added so that TCR occurrence patterns could be studied. Roughly 300 gigabases of sequencing data and tens of millions of unique TCR sequences were included in an early release covering roughly 600 HLA-typed donors. High-throughput TCR immunosequencing, statistical association of individual TCRs with disease status, and machine learning were combined to predict cytomegalovirus infection status. In the later analysis, no new phenotypic data were used to find candidate immune exposures; instead, reliance was placed on TCR beta sequences and their occurrence across donors. Five DR-DQ haplotypes were handled as single units for association and clustering, since linkage in the cohort was strong. The number of typed donors differed by locus: 629-630 for A, B, C, DRB1 and DQB1; 500 to 550 for DQA1; fewer than 610 for DPA1; and some 430 for DPB1. The T cell repertoires of 700 or so subjects were profiled by immunosequencing and related to cytomegalovirus serostatus. A separate validation cohort of more than 100 different subjects was used in addition to the roughly 720-subject first cohort. HLA typing covered class I and class II loci at four-digit resolution. Of the roughly 430 genotyped donors, roughly 80% fell in the genetic ancestry cluster associated with self-reported Caucasian donors. On average, around 200,000 unique TCR beta nucleotide sequences were sequenced per donor among about 400 genotyped donors of the cohort, with 15% to 20% of those sequences being non-productive. Donor age, sex, ethnicity and CMV serostatus were compiled alongside the repertoire data. To decide whether each TCR beta V gene segment behaved as functional or pseudogenic, an earlier analysis of over 500 of the donors relied on high-throughput TCR beta sequencing. A later genetic analysis used genome-wide SNP genotypes for about 60% of the roughly 670 donors, treating that subset as a discovery cohort. All discovery cohort repertoires had been generated using a single sequencing platform. The study aimed to test whether signatures of past pathogen exposure could be identified by cataloging public T cell receptors.

Here is what the overall study found, with its caveats: In a later analysis, HLA-associated TCR beta chains showed more clonal expansion and lower generation probabilities than non-associated chains that were equally common. This cohort had only TCR beta chains sequenced, and the lack of alpha or paired-chain data limited which features could be detected. In the study, about 150 TCR beta chains were listed as associated with cytomegalovirus. For the cohort, immune exposure information was limited to CMV serostatus. A later genetic analysis associated a missense DCLRE1C variant with V-gene and J-gene trimming of TCR beta chains, and an independent cohort replicated the association. The classifier was reported to diagnose cytomegalovirus status with high specificity and sensitivity in both the original cohort and the validation cohort. The authors suggested that the approach could potentially be generalized to other disease states and immunological phenotypes. In an earlier analysis of around 600 of the donors, most TCR beta V segments were observed in productive rearrangements about 87% or about 30% of the time, broadly matching IMGT annotations. A later analysis found that TCR association rates varied across HLA loci, with DRB1 alleles showing the most associated TCRs and HLA-C alleles the fewest. In a later genetic analysis, fewer N-insertions in productive TCRs were reported among donors in an Asian-associated ancestry cluster than the 666-donor mean. Because HLA typing was missing for some donors at each locus, association tests included only the typed subset. Some IMGT-functional V segments, including TRBV6-2 and TRBV6-3, could not be distinguished by the 87-base-pair reads and were therefore excluded. A cluster of highly shared sequence variants was judged likely to represent a technical artifact of the sequencing pipeline. When HLA alleles, especially DR and DQ, strongly co-occurred, TCR associations were difficult to assign to individual alleles. Most CMV-associated TCR beta chains appeared to be HLA-restricted in a later analysis, and the HLA associations seemed to be driven largely by CMV exposure. Most TCR sequences were observed very rarely across donors, whereas some public TCRs were present in many individuals. Roughly uniform sequencing depth across donors was assumed in presence/absence analyses, although this assumption may not hold. Linkage disequilibrium might explain the correlated functional status among segregating V segments, but an unknown experimental factor could not be ruled out. A further reported finding was that TCR beta sequences accurately predicted the HLA-A and HLA-B alleles for most subjects in the first cohort. Roughly 17 rarely observed V segments, including chromosome 9 orphons, were excluded from the earlier analysis of some 590 of the donors because counts were too low. In vitro tests confirmed that three of the cytomegalovirus-associated TCR beta chains recognize cytomegalovirus antigens. In a later analysis, several top co-occurrence clusters were reported to appear linked to parvovirus B19, influenza, CMV and Epstein-Barr virus. In a later analysis, over 15,000 TCR beta sequences were associated with specific HLA alleles at a false discovery rate of 0.05.

The source is a man aged 50 to 59 in good health and CMV-seropositive. Sequencing was carried out using PBMCs. The chain was built from TRBV7-2 and TRBJ2-1, and perhaps TRBD2 as D gene, on 6 matching bases. The sequenced DNA: TGTGCCAGCAGCTCGGGACTCCAGACGACGGGTGAGCAGTTCTTC. This is translated as CASSSGLQTTGEQFF.